The clone carrying this T cell receptor beta chain was recorded many times. The antigen remains undetermined. This record belongs to a study of CD8 T cells in ankylosing spondylitis. Construction of TCR beta libraries was performed using quantitative 5'-RACE with molecular barcodes. TCRdb independently ran MiXCR on the 5' RACE reads; one entry per CDR3 protein. In the table there are 30,000 to 40,000 distinct CDR3 sequences, roughly 7.2% of which are singletons. V was clipped by 3 bases and J by 6 bases, with 18 bases between them. The germline gives CDR1 MGHRA, CDR2 YSYEKL. The CDR3 length is 16 residues. Whole-study findings and limits: The clones that were linked to disease were reported to be significantly enriched in matched synovial fluid samples from ankylosing spondylitis patients.

The receptor was derived from a male donor with ankylosing spondylitis or in good health (not recorded which). The genes are TRBV4-1 and TRBJ2-1; tentatively, D is TRBD2 (5 bases). Sequenced material: blood, either unsorted or a sorted T cell fraction (not recorded which). This chain's CDR3 is CASSHSNGLASNEQFF. CDR3 DNA sequence: TGCGCCAGCAGCCACTCCAACGGACTGGCCAGCAATGAGCAGTTCTTC.